This TCR beta chain is from a study of CD8+ T cells in alopecia areata. At the level of the study: Skin was taken from approximately 6-13-month-old C3H/HeJ graft donors that had spontaneous alopecia and grafted onto approximately 6-10-week-old female C3H/HeJ mice.

This clone was recorded a few times. Its antigen is as yet unknown. Gene names follow the mouse nomenclature. At the DNA level, this CDR3 is encoded by other sequences in the same sample as well. Using CD4, CD8alpha, NKG2D, NKG2ACE and other markers, pooled cutaneous lymph node cells were sorted. Once RNA had been extracted, it was reverse transcribed into cDNA to act as the sequencing template. TCRdb keeps only in-frame clones here, not all; method: immunoSEQ multiplex PCR. There are about 270,000 clones in the sample, none observed a single time. General study results and limits: Scalp samples also yield sequences from resident alphabeta T cells of normal skin.

Sequenced: CD4+ T cells sorted from a lymph node. The sequence was collected from a C3H/HeJ mouse with alopecia areata. For the strain, the MHC haplotype given is H2-k.

CDR3 sequence reads: CASSVQGNYAEQFF. CDR3 bases read: TGTGCCAGCAGTGTCCAGGGGAACTATGCT. The V call is TRBV13-1, the J call TRBJ2-1; D is perhaps TRBD1 (6 bases). The sequence runs out 4 residues before the end of the CDR3; the remainder is reconstructed from the germline J gene. Trimming left V 3 bases short and J 1 base short, with 8 bases between. There are 14 residues in the CDR3. Germline CDR1 is NSHNY and CDR2 is SYGAGN.